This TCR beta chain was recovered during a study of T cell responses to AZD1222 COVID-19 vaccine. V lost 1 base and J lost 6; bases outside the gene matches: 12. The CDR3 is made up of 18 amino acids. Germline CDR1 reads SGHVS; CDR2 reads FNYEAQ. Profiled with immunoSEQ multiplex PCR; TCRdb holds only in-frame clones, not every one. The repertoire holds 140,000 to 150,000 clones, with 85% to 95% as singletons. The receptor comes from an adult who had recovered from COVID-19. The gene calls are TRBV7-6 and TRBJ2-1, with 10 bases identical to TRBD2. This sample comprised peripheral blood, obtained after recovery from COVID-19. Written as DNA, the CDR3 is TGTGCCAGCAGCTTAGTTCTAGCCGGGCTAGCGGGAGCCAATGAGCAGTTCTTC. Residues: CASSLVLAGLAGANEQFF.